What follows are 8 T cell receptor beta chains derived from one specimen sequenced in a study of T cells in Graves' hyperthyroidism and ophthalmopathy. Researchers amplified the TCR beta CDR3 regions from RNA transcripts. First-round RT-PCR of the TCR CDR3 relied on the HTBI primer set. TCRdb recomputed calls from the multiplex PCR reads with MiXCR, one row per CDR3 protein. The sample consists of around 340,000 distinct CDR3 sequences, around 14% of them appearing once. Sequencing was done on a sample of blood. The receptors stem from a woman in her twenties or thirties with Graves' hyperthyroidism.

With regard to this clonotype: This may be a read error: a much more frequent sequence differs by one nucleotide. The gene calls are TRBV7-9 and TRBJ2-1, with TRBD2 identical over 10 bases. Germline trimming cut 3 bases from V and 9 bases from J; bases unmatched to any gene: 11. CDR3 length equals 16 residues. Germline V gives CDR1 SEHNR, CDR2 FQNEAQ (reference sequence). The CDR3 region is CASSFQGSGGAFEQFF. In DNA, the CDR3 is TGTGCCAGCAGCTTCCAGGGGAGCGGGGGGGCCTTTGAGCAGTTCTTC.

Ten or more counts support this clonotype. The chain is built from TRBV7-2 and TRBJ1-1, with 8 bases fitting TRBD1. With V trimmed by 4 bases and J by 5 bases, 6 bases remained unmatched. CDR3 size: 14 residues. The V gene's germline CDR1 is SGHTA and CDR2 FQGNSA. For the CDR3, the DNA is TGTGCCAGCAGCTCCCAGGGGGCGCAAACTGAAGCTTTCTTT. Translation gives CASSSQGAQTEAFF.

The V and J genes are TRBV5-1 and TRBJ2-5, with 14 bases lining up with TRBD2. The length of the CDR3 is 16 residues. The V and J ends lost 5 bases and 5 bases, in that order; junction bases with no gene match: 8. Germline values: CDR1 SGHRS, CDR2 YFSETQ. This CDR3 is CASSLSGLAGVETQYF. The CDR3 DNA is TGCGCCAGCAGTTTGTCGGGACTAGCGGGAGTGGAGACCCAGTACTTC.

This chain links TRBV20-1 with TRBJ2-3; D gene unclear. The CDR3 contains 14 residues. Germline V CDR1 and CDR2: DFQATT, SNEGSKA (reference sequence). Trimming took 3 bases from V and 6 from J, leaving 16 bases between them. This chain's CDR3 is CSARGQARTDTQYF. CDR3 coding DNA: TGCAGTGCTAGGGGCCAGGCGCGTACGGATACGCAGTATTTT.

The chain couples TRBV30 to TRBJ2-7, with 8 bases that match TRBD2. This CDR3 is 16 amino acids long. Per the germline V gene, CDR1 is GTSNPN and CDR2 is SVGIG (reference sequence). V was pared by 8 bases and J by 1 base, with 16 bases of the junction left unmatched. CDR3 residues: CAHGRGLSGSSYEQYF. The CDR3, as DNA: TGTGCCCATGGGAGAGGGCTCAGCGGGAGTTCCTACGAGCAGTACTTC.

In its sample, this clonotype was seen many times. This chain joins TRBV7-9 and TRBJ1-2; D perhaps matches TRBD1 (6 bases). The CDR3 is made up of 14 amino acids. Trimming pared 1 base from V and 7 bases from J, leaving 13 bases between. Germline lookup yields CDR1 SEHNR and CDR2 FQNEAQ (reference sequence). CDR3 DNA: TGTGCCAGCAGCTTAGAAGTGGACAGTTCTGGCTACACCTTC. As protein: CASSLEVDSSGYTF.

This clonotype has only a few counts. The J gene is TRBJ2-1, the V gene TRBV6-1; D uncertain. V was clipped by 4 bases and J by 4 bases, with 14 bases between them. Germline V gene data show CDR1 as MNHNS and CDR2 as SASEGT. The CDR3 length is 15 residues. CDR3 coding DNA: TGTGCCAGCAGTGCCAGTAGAGGAGCATACAATGAGCAGTTCTTC. It codes for CASSASRGAYNEQFF.

This clonotype turned up a few times. The chain recombines TRBV3-1 with TRBJ1-5; no clear D gene. This CDR3 region has 13 residues. Germline CDR1 reads LGHDT; CDR2 reads YNNKEL (reference sequence). Trimming removed 3 bases at V and 6 bases at J, with 9 bases between. The DNA for the CDR3 is TGTGCCAGCAGCCAGTCGGGATCTCAGCCCCAGCATTTT. Translating gives CASSQSGSQPQHF.